These 18 T cell receptor beta chains share one sample of origin, sequenced in a study of cytomegalovirus exposure and HLA in healthy donors. PCR primers comprised 60 Vbeta and 13 Jbeta primers. Sequencing was performed with immunoSEQ multiplex PCR; in TCRdb, only in-frame clones are kept and a portion is missing. The sample contains about 130,000 clones, 80% to 85% of which appear only once. Sequencing was performed on PBMCs. All receptors come from a man younger than 30 in good health and CMV-seronegative.

The J gene is TRBJ2-3, the V gene TRBV30; 7 bases fit TRBD2. This CDR3 contains 12 residues. Germline CDR1 reads GTSNPN; CDR2 reads SVGIG (reference sequence). Unmatched junction bases numbered 0, after V lost 0 bases and J lost 6 bases. The CDR3 DNA follows: TGTGCCTGGAGTGTAGCGGGGGATACGCAGTATTTT. Translated, it gives CAWSVAGDTQYF.

The chain combines TRBV7-2 with TRBJ1-6; TRBD1 aligns across 7 bases. V was clipped by 5 bases and J by 11 bases; unmatched bases: 3. Germline V gives CDR1 SGHTA, CDR2 FQGNSA. The CDR3 runs to 12 residues. CDR3 sequence reads: CASSTQGTPLHF. CDR3 DNA: TGTGCCAGCAGCACACAGGGGACACCCCTCCACTTT.

The gene calls are TRBV5-1 and TRBJ2-1, with D possibly TRBD1 on 5 matching bases. The V gene's germline CDR1 is SGHRS and CDR2 YFSETQ. V lost 3 bases, J lost 5 bases, and 6 bases lay in between. The CDR3 is 12 amino acids. The CDR3 spells CASSSQDNEQFF. The CDR3 nucleotides are TGCGCCAGCAGCTCACAGGACAATGAGCAGTTCTTC.

The CDR3: CSVARDSVPYQYF. CDR3 bases: TGCAGCGTAGCTCGGGACAGCGTCCCTTATCAGTACTTC. The chain carries TRBV29-1 and TRBJ2-5; 7 positions agree with TRBD1. Germline-derived CDR1 and CDR2 are SQVTM and ANQGSEA. J gave up 11 bases and V 6 bases, and 15 bases lay outside the gene matches. The CDR3 consists of 13 residues.

This chain connects TRBV5-1 to TRBJ2-7; weak D call: TRBD2 (5 bases). The V gene lost 3 bases and the J gene lost 1 base, with 20 bases spanning the gap. The CDR3 has 17 residues. Germline values: CDR1 SGHRS, CDR2 YFSETQ. The CDR3 nucleotides are TGCGCCAGCAGCTCTGGGAGAGGGCGAGACGGGTCCTACGAGCAGTACTTC. Translating it yields CASSSGRGRDGSYEQYF.

This sequence joins TRBV4-1 and TRBJ1-5; 8 bases map to TRBD1. The trim removed 4 bases at V and 4 bases at J, leaving 12 bases unmatched. The CDR3 consists of 17 residues. Per the germline V gene, CDR1 is MGHRA and CDR2 is YSYEKL. The chain's CDR3 is CASSPELRTGLNQPQHF. CDR3 DNA: TGCGCCAGCAGCCCCGAATTAAGGACAGGGCTGAATCAGCCCCAGCATTTT.

The chain links TRBV5-1 to TRBJ2-5; D not certain. The DNA end is more similar to TRBJ2-7, so the J call may be wrong. This CDR3 comprises 12 residues. CDR1 SGHRS and CDR2 YFSETQ come from the germline V gene. The CDR3 nucleotides read TGCGCCAGCAGCTTGGTATCGAACGAGCAGTACTTC. Protein sequence: CASSLVSNEQYF.

This sequence joins TRBV28 and TRBJ1-5, with D maybe TRBD1 (6 bases). Trimming removed 5 bases from V and 9 bases from J, with 20 bases in between. There are 15 residues in the CDR3. Germline V gene data show CDR1 as MDHEN and CDR2 as SYDVKM. The CDR3 DNA follows: TGTGCCAGCAGTCCCCCTGGGGGGGCGCGGAGGCCCCAGCATTTT. Amino acid sequence: CASSPPGGARRPQHF.

This clone occurred a few times. The chain uses TRBV5-1 and TRBJ2-5; D might be TRBD2 (6 bases). With 5 bases removed from V and 4 bases from J, the gap between germline ends came to 12 bases. This CDR3 region has 13 residues. Germline lookup yields CDR1 SGHRS and CDR2 YFSETQ. The chain's CDR3 is CASRPVGGETQYF. The CDR3 DNA is TGCGCCAGCAGGCCCGTCGGGGGAGAGACCCAGTACTTC. The full variable domain, rest sourced from reference TRBV5-1 and TRBJ2-5, is KAGVTQTPRYLIKTRGQQVTLSCSPISGHRSVSWYQQTPGQGLQFLFEYFSETQRNKGNFPGRFSGRQFSNSRSEMNVSTLELGDSALYLCASRPVGGETQYFGPGTRLLVL.

CDR3 residues: CAVKGQFMNTEAFF. The CDR3, as DNA: TGTGCCGTCAAGGGACAGTTCATGAACACTGAAGCTTTCTTT. The chain joins TRBV6-5 to TRBJ1-1; TRBD1 aligns across 7 bases. This CDR3 contains 14 residues. With V trimmed by 11 bases and J by 0 bases, 9 bases remained unmatched. Germline V gene sequence: CDR1 MNHEY, CDR2 SVGAGI.

This sequence joins TRBV11-2 and TRBJ1-1; the match to TRBD1 covers 10 bases. The germline V gene encodes CDR1 SGHAT and CDR2 FQNNGV. The CDR3 is 13 amino acids. V dropped 6 bases and J dropped 5; count of bases not matched to a gene: 3. CDR3 sequence reads: CASRDRGVTEAFF. The CDR3 DNA reads TGTGCCAGCAGGGACAGGGGGGTGACTGAAGCTTTCTTT.

The table lists this clone with a count of one. The V gene is TRBV7-2, the J gene TRBJ2-5; TRBD1 agrees at 9 bases. This CDR3 spans 16 amino acids. V was clipped by 1 base and J by 5 bases; unmatched bases: 8. Germline CDR1 SGHTA, CDR2 FQGNSA. This CDR3 reads CASSLEGQGWGETQYF. CDR3 nucleotides: TGTGCCAGCAGCTTAGAAGGACAGGGGTGGGGGGAGACCCAGTACTTC.

The chain uses TRBV30 and TRBJ1-1; perhaps TRBD1 as D (5 bases). The germline gives CDR1 GTSNPN, CDR2 SVGIG (reference sequence). CDR3 length: 15 amino acids. Trimming removed 2 bases at V and 1 base at J, with 14 bases between. CDR3 sequence reads: CAWSYRREGNTEAFF. The CDR3 DNA is TGTGCCTGGAGTTACAGGAGGGAGGGGAACACTGAAGCTTTCTTT. Variable domain in full (rest from reference TRBV30 and TRBJ1-1): SQTIHQWPATLVQPVGSPLSLECTVEGTSNPNLYWYRQAAGRGLQLLFYSVGIGQISSEVPQNLSASRPQDRQFILSSKKLLLSDSGFYLCAWSYRREGNTEAFFGQGTRLTVV.

The rearrangement joins TRBV30 to TRBJ2-2, with D perhaps TRBD2 (7 bases). This CDR3 region has 15 residues. The germline CDR1 and CDR2 sequences are GTSNPN and SVGIG (reference sequence). With 0 bases removed from V and 5 bases from J, the gap between germline ends came to 13 bases. The CDR3 nucleotides read TGTGCCTGGAGTGTACTGGGGGGGCGAACCGGGGAGCTGTTTTTT. As protein: CAWSVLGGRTGELFF.

CDR3 region: CASSAVDSSYEQYF. CDR3 DNA: TGTGCCAGCAGCGCTGTGGACAGCTCCTACGAGCAGTACTTC. The chain recombines TRBV9 with TRBJ2-7, with TRBD1 as a possible D gene (6 bases). Germline V gene lookup returns CDR1 SGDLS and CDR2 YYNGEE. The CDR3 runs to 14 residues. Trimming removed 3 bases at V and 0 bases at J, with 10 bases between.

The V gene is TRBV11-2, the J gene TRBJ2-7; no definite D call. Deletions cut 2 bases from V and 4 bases from J, with 3 bases between. The germline V gene encodes CDR1 SGHAT and CDR2 FQNNGV. The CDR3 spans 11 residues. CDR3: CASSLIYEQYF. The CDR3 region has the DNA TGTGCCAGCAGCTTAATATACGAGCAGTACTTC.

The chain is built from TRBV6-5 and TRBJ2-7; D possibly corresponds to TRBD2 (5 bases). V gave up 4 bases and J gave up 5 bases, with 18 bases separating them. Germline-derived CDR1 and CDR2 are MNHEY and SVGAGI. The CDR3 loop spans 15 amino acids. The CDR3 loop is CASSFRTPPRDEQYF. The CDR3, as DNA: TGTGCCAGCAGTTTCCGCACCCCACCGAGGGACGAGCAGTACTTC.

The chain's CDR3 is CASRPGGNFGNQPQHF. The CDR3 DNA follows: TGCGCCAGCAGGCCTGGGGGGAATTTTGGCAATCAGCCCCAGCATTTT. The chain joins TRBV4-3 to TRBJ1-5; tentatively, D is TRBD1 (5 bases). Germline CDR1 LGHNA, CDR2 YSLEER. Deletions cut 6 bases from V and 2 bases from J, with 17 bases between. The CDR3 runs to 16 residues.